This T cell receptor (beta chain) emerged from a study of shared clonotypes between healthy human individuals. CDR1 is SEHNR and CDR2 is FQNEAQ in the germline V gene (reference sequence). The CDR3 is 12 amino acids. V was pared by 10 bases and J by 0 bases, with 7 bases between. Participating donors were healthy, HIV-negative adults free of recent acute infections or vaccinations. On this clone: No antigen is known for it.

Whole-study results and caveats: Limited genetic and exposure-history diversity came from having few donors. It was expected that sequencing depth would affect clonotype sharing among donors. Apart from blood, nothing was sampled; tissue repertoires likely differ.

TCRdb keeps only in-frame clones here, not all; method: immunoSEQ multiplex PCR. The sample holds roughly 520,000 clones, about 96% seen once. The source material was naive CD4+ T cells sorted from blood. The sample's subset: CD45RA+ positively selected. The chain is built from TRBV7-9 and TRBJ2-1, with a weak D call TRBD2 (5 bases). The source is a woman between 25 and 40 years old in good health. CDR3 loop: CAIGNSYNEQFF. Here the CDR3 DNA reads TGTGCCATCGGGAACTCCTACAATGAGCAGTTCTTC.